The sequence of this TCR beta chain was determined in a study of radiation and T cells in renal cell carcinoma. Findings and caveats of the study: From baseline, blood top tumor clonotypes peaked at 2 weeks post-radiation.

As regards this clone: What it binds is unknown.

The time point was: blood 4 weeks post-SBRT, at nephrectomy. Specified treatment: 15 Gy SBRT to primary tumor, nephrectomy 4 weeks later. Nephrectomy followed 15 Gy stereotactic body radiation by 4 weeks. Profiled with immunoSEQ multiplex PCR; TCRdb holds only in-frame clones, not every one. The table lists about 40,000 clones, roughly four fifths of them singletons, with about 30% in the top ten. Losses at the gene ends were 5 bases for V and 7 bases for J; bases not matched to a gene: 13. Germline values: CDR1 MNHEY, CDR2 SVGAGI. The CDR3 contains 15 residues. The sequence derives from a woman between 65 and 79 years old with renal cell carcinoma. The V and J genes are TRBV6-5 and TRBJ1-2; 7 nucleotides agree with TRBD1. This material consisted of blood, taken from a patient whose treatment included radiotherapy and nephrectomy. CDR3 nucleotides: TGTGCCAGCAGTATAGGGGGCGCGGACTCAAGTGGCTACACCTTC. Encoded protein: CASSIGGADSSGYTF.